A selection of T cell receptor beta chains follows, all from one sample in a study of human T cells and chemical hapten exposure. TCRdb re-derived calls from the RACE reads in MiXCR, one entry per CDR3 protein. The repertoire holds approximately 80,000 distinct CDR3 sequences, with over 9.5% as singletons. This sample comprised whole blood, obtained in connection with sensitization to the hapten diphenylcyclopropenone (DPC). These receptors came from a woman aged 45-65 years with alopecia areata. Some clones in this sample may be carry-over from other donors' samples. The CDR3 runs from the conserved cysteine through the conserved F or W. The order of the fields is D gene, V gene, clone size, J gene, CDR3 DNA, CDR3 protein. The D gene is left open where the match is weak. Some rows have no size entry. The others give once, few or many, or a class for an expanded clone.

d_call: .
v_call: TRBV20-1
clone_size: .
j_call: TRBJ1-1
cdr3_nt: TGCAGTGCCAACGCGGCAGAAGGGTTGGGTAAGGTTGAAGCTTTCTTT
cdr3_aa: CSANAAEGLGKVEAFF

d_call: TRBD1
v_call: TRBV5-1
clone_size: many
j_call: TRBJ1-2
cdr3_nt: TGCGCCAGCAGCCCGGAGCTAGGACAGGGGGACTATGGCTACACCTTC
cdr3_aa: CASSPELGQGDYGYTF

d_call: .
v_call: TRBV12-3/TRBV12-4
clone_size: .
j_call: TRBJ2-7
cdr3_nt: TGTGCCAGCACTCGGGACACGATCTACGAGCAGTACTTC
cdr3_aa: CASTRDTIYEQYF

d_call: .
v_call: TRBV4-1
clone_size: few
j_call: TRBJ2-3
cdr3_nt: TGCGCCAGCAGCCAAGAATGGATGGGCACAGATACGCAGTATTTT
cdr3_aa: CASSQEWMGTDTQYF

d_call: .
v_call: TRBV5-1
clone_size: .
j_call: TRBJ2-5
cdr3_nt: TGCGCCAGCAGCCTCGGGGGAGGATGGGAAGAGACCCAGTACTTC
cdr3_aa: CASSLGGGWEETQYF

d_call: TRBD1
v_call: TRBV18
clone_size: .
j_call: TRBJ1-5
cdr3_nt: TGTGCCAGCTCACTAGGGACAGATCAGCCCCAGCATTTT
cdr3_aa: CASSLGTDQPQHF

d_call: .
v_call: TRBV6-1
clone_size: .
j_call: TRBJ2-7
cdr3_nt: TGTGCCAGCACCCCCTCCTACGAGCTGTACTTC
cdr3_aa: CASTPSYELYF

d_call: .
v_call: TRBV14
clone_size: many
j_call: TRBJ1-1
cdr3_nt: TGTGCCAGCAGCCAAGAGAGGTGGGGGCTGAGCACTGAAGCTTTCTTT
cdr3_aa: CASSQERWGLSTEAFF

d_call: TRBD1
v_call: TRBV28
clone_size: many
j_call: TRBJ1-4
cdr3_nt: TGTGCCAGCCACGCAGGGGGCGCTAATGAAAAACTGTTTTTT
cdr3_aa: CASHAGGANEKLFF

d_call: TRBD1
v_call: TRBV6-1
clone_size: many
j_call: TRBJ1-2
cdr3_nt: TGTGCCAGCATTGAACGGCAGGGGGTAGGAGGCTACACCTTC
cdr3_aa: CASIERQGVGGYTF

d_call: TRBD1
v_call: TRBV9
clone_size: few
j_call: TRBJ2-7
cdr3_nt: TGTGCCAGCATCCACAGGGGCGAAAGCTCCTACGAGCAGTACTTC
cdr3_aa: CASIHRGESSYEQYF

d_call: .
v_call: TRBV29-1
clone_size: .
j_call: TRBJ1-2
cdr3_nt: TGCAGCGTTGAGTCCCTCGTCTATGGCTACACCTTC
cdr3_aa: CSVESLVYGYTF

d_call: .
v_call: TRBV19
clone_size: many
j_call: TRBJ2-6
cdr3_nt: TGTGCCAGTAGTATGGCACGTCGCTCTGGGGCCAACGTCCTGACTTTC
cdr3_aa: CASSMARRSGANVLTF

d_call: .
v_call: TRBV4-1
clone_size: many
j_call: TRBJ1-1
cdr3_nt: TGCGCCAGCAGCCAAAGACAGGAGAACACTGAAGCTTTCTTT
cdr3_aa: CASSQRQENTEAFF

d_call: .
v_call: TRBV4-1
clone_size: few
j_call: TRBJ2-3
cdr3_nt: TGCGCCAGCAGCCAAGATCCCGCGGATGCTAGCACAGATACGCAGTATTTT
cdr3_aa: CASSQDPADASTDTQYF

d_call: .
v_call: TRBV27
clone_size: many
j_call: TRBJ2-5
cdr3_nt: TGTGCCAGCAGTTTCGGGGTCAAGATGACCCAGTACTTC
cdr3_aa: CASSFGVKMTQYF

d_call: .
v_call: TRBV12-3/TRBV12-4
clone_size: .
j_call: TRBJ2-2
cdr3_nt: TGTGCCAGCAGTCCCTACCGGGACTCCTACACCGGGGAGCTGTTTTTT
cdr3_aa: CASSPYRDSYTGELFF

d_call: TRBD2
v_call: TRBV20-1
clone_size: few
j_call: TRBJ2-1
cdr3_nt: TGCAGTGCTAGAGGGCCTAGCGGGAGGAGTTCCTACAATGAGCAGTTCTTC
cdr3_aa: CSARGPSGRSSYNEQFF

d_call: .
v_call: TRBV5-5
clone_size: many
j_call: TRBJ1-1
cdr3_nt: TGTGCCAGCTCCCCTTCCATGAACACTGAAGCTTTCTTT
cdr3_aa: CASSPSMNTEAFF

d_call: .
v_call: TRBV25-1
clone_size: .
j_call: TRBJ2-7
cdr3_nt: TGTGCCACCGAGGAATCCTACGAGCAGTACTTC
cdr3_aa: CATEESYEQYF

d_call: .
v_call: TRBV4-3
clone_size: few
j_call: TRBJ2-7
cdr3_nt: TGCGCCAGCAGCCCCTCAATAGTCTCGTACGAGCAGTACTTC
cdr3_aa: CASSPSIVSYEQYF

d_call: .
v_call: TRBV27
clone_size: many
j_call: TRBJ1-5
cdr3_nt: TGTGCCAGCCGTACCTCCTCGCAGGGCGGCAATCAGCCCCAGCATTTT
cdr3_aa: CASRTSSQGGNQPQHF

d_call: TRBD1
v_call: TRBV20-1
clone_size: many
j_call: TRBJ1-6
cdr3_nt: TGCAGTGCGGGCACAGGGGTCAATTCACCCCTCCACTTT
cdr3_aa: CSAGTGVNSPLHF

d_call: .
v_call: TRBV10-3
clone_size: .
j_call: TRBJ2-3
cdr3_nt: TGTGCCATCAGTGGTGAGGTCTCTAGCACAGATACGCAGTATTTT
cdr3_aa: CAISGEVSSTDTQYF

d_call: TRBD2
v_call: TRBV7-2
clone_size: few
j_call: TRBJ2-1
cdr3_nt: TGTGCCAGCAGCTTTGGTGGGGCTAGCGGTATCAATGAGCAGTTCTTC
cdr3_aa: CASSFGGASGINEQFF

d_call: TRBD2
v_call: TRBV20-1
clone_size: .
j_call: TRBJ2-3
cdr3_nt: TGCAGTGCTAGAGAAGGGCTAGCGGGAAGCACAGATACGCAGTATTTT
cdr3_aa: CSAREGLAGSTDTQYF

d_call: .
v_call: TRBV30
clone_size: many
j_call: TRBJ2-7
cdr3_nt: TGTGCCTGGAGTACCGACAGAATCTTTAACGAGCAGTACTTC
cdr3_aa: CAWSTDRIFNEQYF

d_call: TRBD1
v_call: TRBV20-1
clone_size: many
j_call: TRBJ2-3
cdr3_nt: TGCAGTGCTAAAGGGACAGGAAACACAGATACGCAGTATTTT
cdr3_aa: CSAKGTGNTDTQYF

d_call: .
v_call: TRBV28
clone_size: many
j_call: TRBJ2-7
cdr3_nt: TGTGCCAGCAGCCTGCAGGGGGGGTTTTCCTACGAGCAGTACTTC
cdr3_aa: CASSLQGGFSYEQYF

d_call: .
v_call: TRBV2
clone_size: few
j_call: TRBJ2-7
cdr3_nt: TGTGCCAGCAGTGAACTAGCGCCGGACGCAGAAGGGGAGTACTTC
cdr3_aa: CASSELAPDAEGEYF

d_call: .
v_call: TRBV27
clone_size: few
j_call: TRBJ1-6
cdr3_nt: TGTGCCAGCAGTCTTCATAGGAATTCACCCCTCCACTTT
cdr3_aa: CASSLHRNSPLHF

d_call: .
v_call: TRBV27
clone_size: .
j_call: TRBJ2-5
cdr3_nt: TGTGCCAGCAGTTGGCGGGGCCAAGAGACCCAGTACTTC
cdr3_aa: CASSWRGQETQYF

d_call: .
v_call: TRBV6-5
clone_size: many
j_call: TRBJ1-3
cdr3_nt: TGTGCCAGCAGTTACGACATGCGTGGAAACACCATATATTTT
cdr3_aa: CASSYDMRGNTIYF

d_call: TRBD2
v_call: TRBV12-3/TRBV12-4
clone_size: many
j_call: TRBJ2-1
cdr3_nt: TGTGCCAGCAGGGCATTCGGTGTTGGTCCGAGCGGGAGGGCGGAAAATGAGCAGTTCTTC
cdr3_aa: CASRAFGVGPSGRAENEQFF

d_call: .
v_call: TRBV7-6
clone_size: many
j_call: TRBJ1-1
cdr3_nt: TGTGCCAGCAGCTTAGACACAGGGCAGGGTATCACTGAAGCTTTCTTT
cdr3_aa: CASSLDTGQGITEAFF

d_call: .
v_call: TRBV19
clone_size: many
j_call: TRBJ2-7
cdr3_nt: TGTGCCACCCGACAGACGTCGGGGCCTTCGGAGCAGTACTTC
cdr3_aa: CATRQTSGPSEQYF

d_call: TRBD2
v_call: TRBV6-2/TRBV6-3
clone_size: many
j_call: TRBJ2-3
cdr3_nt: TGTGCCAGCAGTTTCCCGGGACTAGCGGGAGTTGCAGATACGCAGTATTTT
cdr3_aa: CASSFPGLAGVADTQYF

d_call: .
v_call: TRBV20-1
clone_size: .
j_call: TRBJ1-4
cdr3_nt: TGCAGTGCTAGACCAGTATCAACTAATGAAAAACTGTTTTTT
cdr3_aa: CSARPVSTNEKLFF

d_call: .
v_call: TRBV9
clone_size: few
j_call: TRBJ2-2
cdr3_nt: TGTGCCAGCAGCGTAGATTGGGGGCCCACCGGGGAGCTGTTTTTT
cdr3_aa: CASSVDWGPTGELFF

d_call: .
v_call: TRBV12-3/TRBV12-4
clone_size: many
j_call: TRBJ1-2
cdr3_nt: TGTGCCAGCAGTTTGGAAGTTAGATATGGCTACACCTTC
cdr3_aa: CASSLEVRYGYTF

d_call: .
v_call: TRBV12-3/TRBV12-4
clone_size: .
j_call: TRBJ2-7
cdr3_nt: TGTGCCAGCAGCGTACAGGTCTACGAGCAGTACTTC
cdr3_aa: CASSVQVYEQYF

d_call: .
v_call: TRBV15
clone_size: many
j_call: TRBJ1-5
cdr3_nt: TGTGCCACCAGCGGACGGGGGAAGGGGAGCAATCAGCCCCAGCATTTT
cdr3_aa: CATSGRGKGSNQPQHF

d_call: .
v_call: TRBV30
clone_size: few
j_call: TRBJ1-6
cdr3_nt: TGTGCCTGGAAAGGGGTGTATAATTCACCCCTCCACTTT
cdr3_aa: CAWKGVYNSPLHF

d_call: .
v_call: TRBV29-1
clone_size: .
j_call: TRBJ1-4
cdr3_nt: TGCAGCGTCGGGGCCGCACCAACTAATGAAAAACTGTTTTTT
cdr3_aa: CSVGAAPTNEKLFF

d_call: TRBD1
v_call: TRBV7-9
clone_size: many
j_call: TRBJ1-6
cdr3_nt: TGTGCCAGCAGCTCCCCTGACAGGGAAGGATCACCCCTCCACTTT
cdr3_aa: CASSSPDREGSPLHF

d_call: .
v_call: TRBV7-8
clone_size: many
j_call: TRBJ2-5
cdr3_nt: TGTGCCAGCAGCTTAGTGGTTCCCACGGGGTCAGAGACCCAGTACTTC
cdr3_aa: CASSLVVPTGSETQYF

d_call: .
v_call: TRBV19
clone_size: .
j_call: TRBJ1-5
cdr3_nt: TGTGCCAGTACCGGGGGAACCTTAAACAATCAGCCCCAGCATTTT
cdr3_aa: CASTGGTLNNQPQHF

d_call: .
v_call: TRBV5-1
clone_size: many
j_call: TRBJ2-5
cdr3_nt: TGCGCCAGCAGCGACCGGGATATGGAGACCCAGTACTTC
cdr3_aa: CASSDRDMETQYF

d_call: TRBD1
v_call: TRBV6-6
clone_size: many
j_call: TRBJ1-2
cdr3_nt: TGTGCCAGCAGTCCGGGGACAGGACAGGGCTACACCTTC
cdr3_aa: CASSPGTGQGYTF

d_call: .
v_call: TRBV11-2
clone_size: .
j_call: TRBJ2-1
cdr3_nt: TGTGCCAGCAGGAGCGGCGGCAATGAGCAGTTCTTC
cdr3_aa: CASRSGGNEQFF

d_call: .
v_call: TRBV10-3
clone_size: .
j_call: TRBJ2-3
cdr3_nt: TGTGCCATCAGTGGGGCAGATACGCAGTATTTT
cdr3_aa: CAISGADTQYF

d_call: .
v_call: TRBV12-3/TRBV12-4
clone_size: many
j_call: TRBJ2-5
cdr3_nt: TGTGCCAGCAGTCGCCAAGAGACCCAGTACTTC
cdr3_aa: CASSRQETQYF

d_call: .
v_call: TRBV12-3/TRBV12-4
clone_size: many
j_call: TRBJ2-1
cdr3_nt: TGTGCCAGCAGTTTAGACGGTAGCGGGACAGGAGATGAGCAGTTCTTC
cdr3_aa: CASSLDGSGTGDEQFF

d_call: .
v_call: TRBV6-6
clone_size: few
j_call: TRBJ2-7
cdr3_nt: TGTGCCAGCAGTTACCCGGACATGGGTAACGAGCAGTACTTC
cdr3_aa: CASSYPDMGNEQYF

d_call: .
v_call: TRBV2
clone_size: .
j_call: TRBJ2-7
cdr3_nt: TGTGCCAGCACCTTAGGGGCGGAGCAGTACTTC
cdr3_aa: CASTLGAEQYF